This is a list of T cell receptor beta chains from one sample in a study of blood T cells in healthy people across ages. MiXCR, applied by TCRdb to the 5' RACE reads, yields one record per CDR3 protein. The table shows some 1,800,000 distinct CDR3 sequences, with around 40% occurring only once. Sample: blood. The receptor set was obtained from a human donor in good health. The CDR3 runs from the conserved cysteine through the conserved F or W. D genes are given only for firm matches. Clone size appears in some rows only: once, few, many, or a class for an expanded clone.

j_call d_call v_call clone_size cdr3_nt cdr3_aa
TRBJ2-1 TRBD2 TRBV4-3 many TGCGCCAGCAGCCAAGCTCCGAGCGGGGGGCCCTACAATGAGCAGTTCTTC CASSQAPSGGPYNEQFF
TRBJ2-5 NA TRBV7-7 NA TGTGCTAGCAGCTCTTACACAAACGGGGAGACCCAGTACTTC CASSSYTNGETQYF
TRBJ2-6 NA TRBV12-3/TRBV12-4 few TGTGCCAGCAGCCCCGGACCCAACTCTGGGGCCAACGTCCTGACTTTC CASSPGPNSGANVLTF
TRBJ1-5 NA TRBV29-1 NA TGCAGCGTTCTCGATGGATCCAATCAGCCCCAGCATTTT CSVLDGSNQPQHF
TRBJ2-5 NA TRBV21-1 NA TGTGCCAGCAGCAACCCCCTTAGGGACCAAGAGACCCAGTACTTC CASSNPLRDQETQYF
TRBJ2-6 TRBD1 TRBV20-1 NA TGCAGTGCTAGGGTTCCTAGTGGGACAGGCGTCTCTGGGGCCAACGTCCTGACTTTC CSARVPSGTGVSGANVLTF
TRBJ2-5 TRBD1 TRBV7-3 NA TGTGCCAGCAGCTCTTTCGGGCAGGGGGCGAATGAGCAGTACTTC CASSSFGQGANEQYF
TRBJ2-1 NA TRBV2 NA TGTGCCAGCAGAGTGGTGGGATACAATGAGCAGTTCTTC CASRVVGYNEQFF
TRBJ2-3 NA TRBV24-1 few TGTGCCACCAGTGACCTGAGCGGAACCACAGATACGCAGTATTTT CATSDLSGTTDTQYF
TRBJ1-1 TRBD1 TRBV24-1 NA TGTGCCACCAGTGATTCAGGGACAGGCGACGCTGAAGCTTTCTTT CATSDSGTGDAEAFF
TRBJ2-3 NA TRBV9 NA TGTGCCAGCAGCGTAGGGCCCTCGGGGTTTTCGGATACGCAGTATTTT CASSVGPSGFSDTQYF
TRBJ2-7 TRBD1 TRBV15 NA TGTGCCACCAGCACAAGAGGGGGCGCGGGCAATGAGCAGTACTTC CATSTRGGAGNEQYF
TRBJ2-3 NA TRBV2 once TGTGCCAGCAGTGAACCTGGCCTCCAGGGTACGCAGTATTTT CASSEPGLQGTQYF
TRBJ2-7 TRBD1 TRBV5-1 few TGCGCCACACGACAGGGGGAGGCGGACGAGCAGTACTTC CATRQGEADEQYF
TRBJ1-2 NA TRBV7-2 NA TGTGCCAGCAGCTTTACCCAAAACTATGGCTACACCTTC CASSFTQNYGYTF
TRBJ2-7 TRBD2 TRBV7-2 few TGTGCCAGCAGCCCGGGACTAGCGGGAGTGAACTACGAGCAGTACTTC CASSPGLAGVNYEQYF
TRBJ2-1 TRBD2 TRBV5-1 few TGCGCCAGCAGCTTGGTGGGGCGGGGGGGCTCCTACAATGAGCAGTTCTTC CASSLVGRGGSYNEQFF
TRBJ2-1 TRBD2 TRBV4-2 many TGTGCCAGCAGCTCCCCCGCCAGCGGGGGGGCCAATGAGCAGTTCTTC CASSSPASGGANEQFF
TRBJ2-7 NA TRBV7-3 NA TGTGCCAGCTCCAGCGGGCAGTGGGACGAGCAGTACTTC CASSSGQWDEQYF
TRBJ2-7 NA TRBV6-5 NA TGTGCCAGCAGTTCCACCCTCCTTATCTACGAGCAGTACTTC CASSSTLLIYEQYF
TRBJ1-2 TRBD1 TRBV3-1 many TGTGCCAGCAGTAGGGGACAGGGCGATGGCTACACCTTC CASSRGQGDGYTF
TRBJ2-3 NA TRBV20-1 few TGCAGTGCTGGCTCTCCCGGCACCCCAGAAACGCAGTATTTT CSAGSPGTPETQYF
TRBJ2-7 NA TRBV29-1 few TGCAGCGTTGTGAACAGGGTGTACGAGCAGTACTTC CSVVNRVYEQYF
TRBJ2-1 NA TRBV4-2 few TGTGCCAGCAGCCAAGATCTTGGGGGCGCCTACAATGAGCAGTTCTTC CASSQDLGGAYNEQFF
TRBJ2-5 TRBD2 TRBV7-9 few TGTGCCAGCAGCTTCGGGACCGCGCGGGAGCAGTACTTC CASSFGTAREQYF
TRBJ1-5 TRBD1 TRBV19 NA TGTGCCAGTAGTATCAGGACAGGGAATCAGCCCCAGCATTTT CASSIRTGNQPQHF
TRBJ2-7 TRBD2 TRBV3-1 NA TGTGCCAGCAGCCAAGGACTAGCTGGTAACTACGAGCAGTACTTC CASSQGLAGNYEQYF
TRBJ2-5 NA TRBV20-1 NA TGCAGTGCCGGGCTCACTACCGAAGAGACCCAGTACTTC CSAGLTTEETQYF
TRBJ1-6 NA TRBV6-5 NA TGTGCCAGCAGCGACAAGTCGAATTCACCCCTCCACTTT CASSDKSNSPLHF
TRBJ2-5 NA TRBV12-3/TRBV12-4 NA TGTGCCAGCAGCCGACACCGGTTCAATGAGCAGTACTTC CASSRHRFNEQYF
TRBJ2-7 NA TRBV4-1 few TGCGCCAGCAGCCAAGAAGGAGCCATCTTGAACGAGCAGTACTTC CASSQEGAILNEQYF
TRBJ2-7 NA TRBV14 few TGTGCCAGCAGCCCGATAGGTCGGCGGGGAATCGACGAGCAGTACTTC CASSPIGRRGIDEQYF
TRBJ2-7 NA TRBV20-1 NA TGCAGTGCCACAGATACGACCTACGAGCAGTACTTC CSATDTTYEQYF
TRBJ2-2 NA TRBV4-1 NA TGCGCCAGCAGCCAAGTCTCGAACTTCGCTAGCAGGGCCGGGGAGCTGTTTTTT CASSQVSNFASRAGELFF
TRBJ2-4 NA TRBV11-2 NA TGTGCCAGCGGGGGAGCCAAAAACATTCAGTACTTC CASGGAKNIQYF
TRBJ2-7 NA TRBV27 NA TGTGCCAGCCGTACTGGCGGGGCCTCCTACGAGCAGTACTTC CASRTGGASYEQYF
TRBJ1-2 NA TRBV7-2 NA TGTGCCAGCAGCTTAGCCCTTACACCTGATGGGGACTATGGCTACACCTTC CASSLALTPDGDYGYTF
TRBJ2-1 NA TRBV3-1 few TGTGCCAGCAGCCAAGGGTTTGGGGACACCCTCAACAATGAGCAGTTCTTC CASSQGFGDTLNNEQFF
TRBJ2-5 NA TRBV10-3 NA TGTGCCATCAGTGAAGGGACTGGGGAACCGCAGGAGACCCAGTACTTC CAISEGTGEPQETQYF
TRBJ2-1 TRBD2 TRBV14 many TGTGCCACCAGCCTAGCGGGGATATACAATGAGCAGTTCTTC CATSLAGIYNEQFF
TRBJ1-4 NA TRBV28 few TGTGCCAGTAGTGGGGCACTGAATGAAAAACTGTTTTTT CASSGALNEKLFF
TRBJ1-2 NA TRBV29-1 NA TGCAGCGTTGATGCAGGTCTTTCCTATGGCTACACCTTC CSVDAGLSYGYTF
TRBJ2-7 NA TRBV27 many TGTGCCAGCAGTTTACGAGGACGGGCCTACGAGCAGTACTTC CASSLRGRAYEQYF
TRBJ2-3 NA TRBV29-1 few TGCAGCGTTGGGACTCGCACAGATACGCAGTATTTT CSVGTRTDTQYF
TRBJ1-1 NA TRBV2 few TGTGCCAGCAGTGAAAACAGGGCGAACACTGAAGCTTTCTTT CASSENRANTEAFF
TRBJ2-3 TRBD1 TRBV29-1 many TGCAGCGTCCAGGGGGCCGGCACAGATACGCAGTATTTT CSVQGAGTDTQYF
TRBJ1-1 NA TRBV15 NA TGTGCCACCGGCAGAGAAAGGAACACTGAAGCTTTCTTT CATGRERNTEAFF
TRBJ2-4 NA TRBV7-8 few TGTGCCAGCAGCTTAGGGGGTTTGGTAGGGTTTGATGAGCAGTACTTC CASSLGGLVGFDEQYF
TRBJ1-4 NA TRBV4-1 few TGCGCCAGCAGCCAAGGTCAGGCGCCAACTAATGAAAAACTGTTTTTT CASSQGQAPTNEKLFF
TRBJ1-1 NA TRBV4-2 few TGTGCCAGTGCCATAGGGGTTAGCACTGAAGCTTTCTTT CASAIGVSTEAFF
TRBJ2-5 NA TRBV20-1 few TGCAGTGCTAGGACTGGAGAGACCCAGTACTTC CSARTGETQYF
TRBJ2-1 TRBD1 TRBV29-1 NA TGCAGCGTTCTAGGCGGGCAGGGGGTCGACAATGAGCAGTTCTTC CSVLGGQGVDNEQFF
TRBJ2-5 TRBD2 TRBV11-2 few TGTGCCAGCAGCTTAGGTCGACTAGCGGGGGCGATACAAGAGACCCAGTACTTC CASSLGRLAGAIQETQYF
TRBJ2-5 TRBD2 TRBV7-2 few TGTGCCAGCAGCTTAGGCGGGGGGGTTATGGCTGAGACCCAGTACTTC CASSLGGGVMAETQYF
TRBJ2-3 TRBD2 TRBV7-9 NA TGTGCCAGCAGCCGGACTAGCGGGGGCTTAGATACGCAGTATTTT CASSRTSGGLDTQYF
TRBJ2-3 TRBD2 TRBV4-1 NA TGCGCCAGCAGCCCGTCGACTAGCGGTAGCACAGATACGCAGTATTTT CASSPSTSGSTDTQYF
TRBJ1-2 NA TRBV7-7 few TGTGCCAGCAGCTTAATTCGCGGGGACGATGGCTACACCTTC CASSLIRGDDGYTF